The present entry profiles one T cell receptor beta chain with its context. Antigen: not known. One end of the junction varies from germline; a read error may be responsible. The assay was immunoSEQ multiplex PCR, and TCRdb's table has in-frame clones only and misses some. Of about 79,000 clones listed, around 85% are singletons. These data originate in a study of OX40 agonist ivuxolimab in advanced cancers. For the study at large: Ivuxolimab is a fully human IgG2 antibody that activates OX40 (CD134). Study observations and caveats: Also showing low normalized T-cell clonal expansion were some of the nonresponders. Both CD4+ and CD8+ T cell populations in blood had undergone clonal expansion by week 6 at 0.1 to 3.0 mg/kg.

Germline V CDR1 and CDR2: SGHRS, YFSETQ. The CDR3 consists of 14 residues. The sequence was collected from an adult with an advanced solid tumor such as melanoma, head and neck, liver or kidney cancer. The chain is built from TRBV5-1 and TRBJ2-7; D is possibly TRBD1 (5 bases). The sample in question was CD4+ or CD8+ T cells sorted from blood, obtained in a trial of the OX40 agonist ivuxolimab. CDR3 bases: TGCGCCAACAGCTTGGCCGCAGGGAAACACGAGCAGTACTTC. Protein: CANSLAAGKHEQYF.